The clone carrying this T cell receptor beta chain was picked up a small number of times. Antigen specificity is unknown. Treatment given: roughly ten-day PBMC culture with coronavirus spike peptide pools or control peptides (ViraFEST assay). The data belong to a study of vaccination and CD4 T cells after COVID-19. Study summary: Across the group, participants received two doses of either BNT162b2 or mRNA-1273 vaccine.

Sequencing of cultured CD4+ T cell DNA used the Oncomine TCR Beta short-read assay. Cultured CD4+ T cells yielded the extracted genomic DNA. TCRdb ran MiXCR on the PCR reads and lists one entry per CDR3 protein. This table holds 14,000 to 15,000 distinct CDR3 sequences, 26% found once. Germline-derived CDR1 and CDR2 are SGHTA and FQGNSA. Losses at the gene ends were 5 bases for V and 4 bases for J; bases not matched to a gene: 5. The CDR3 contains 16 residues. V and J are TRBV7-2 and TRBJ2-3, with 14 bases that match TRBD2. The sequenced sample was cultured CD4+ T cells from blood. The origin of this receptor is a human donor with COVID-19. CDR3 in DNA: TGTGCCAGCAGCCGACTAGCGGGGGGGCCCTCAGATACGCAGTATTTT. Translated: CASSRLAGGPSDTQYF.